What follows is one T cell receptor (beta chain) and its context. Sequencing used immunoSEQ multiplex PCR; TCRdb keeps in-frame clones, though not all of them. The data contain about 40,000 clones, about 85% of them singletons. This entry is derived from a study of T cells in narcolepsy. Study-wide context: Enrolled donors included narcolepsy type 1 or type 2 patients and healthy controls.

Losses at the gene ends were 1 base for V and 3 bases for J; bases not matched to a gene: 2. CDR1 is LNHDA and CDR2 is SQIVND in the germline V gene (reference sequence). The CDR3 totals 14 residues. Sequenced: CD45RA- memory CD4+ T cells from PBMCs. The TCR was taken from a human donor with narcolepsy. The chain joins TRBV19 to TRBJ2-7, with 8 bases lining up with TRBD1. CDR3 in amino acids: CASSIAGTGYEQYF. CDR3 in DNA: TGTGCCAGTAGTATAGCCGGGACAGGCTACGAGCAGTACTTC.